These 18 T cell receptor beta chains were all obtained from the same sample, sequenced in a study of PD-1 blockade in classical Hodgkin lymphoma. The patients all showed relapse after autologous stem cell transplantation, while their brentuximab vedotin exposure varied. Sequencing used immunoSEQ multiplex PCR; TCRdb keeps in-frame clones, though not all of them. In the table there are some 64,000 clones, 70% to 90% of which are singletons. The sample here was peripheral blood mononuclear cells (PBMCs), taken at baseline. These receptors all stem from a human donor with classical Hodgkin lymphoma.

This clone is a singleton in its sample. The V gene is TRBV7-6, the J gene TRBJ2-1, with 10 bases aligning to TRBD1. CDR3 length: 18 amino acids. Germline-derived CDR1 and CDR2 are SGHVS and FNYEAQ. V lost 5 bases, J lost 0 bases, and 10 bases stayed unmatched. The CDR3 region is CASSGTGDNYYSYNEQFF. The CDR3, as DNA: TGTGCCAGCAGCGGGACAGGGGACAACTATTACTCCTACAATGAGCAGTTCTTC.

The count of this clone is one. This chain joins TRBV6-4 and TRBJ1-2, with 9 bases matching TRBD1. V was pared by 8 bases and J by 3 bases, with 7 bases of the junction left unmatched. The CDR3 runs 14 residues. The germline gives CDR1 MRHNA, CDR2 SNTAGT. CDR3 DNA: TGTGCCAGCTCCCGGGACAGGGAGGACTATGGCTACACCTTC. It codes for CASSRDREDYGYTF.

The V gene is TRBV7-2, the J gene TRBJ2-7; weak D call: TRBD1 (5 bases). This CDR3 has 14 residues. The germline gives CDR1 SGHTA, CDR2 FQGNSA. Trimming took 1 base from V and 1 from J, leaving 8 bases between them. CDR3 DNA sequence: TGTGCCAGCAGCTTAGATAGGGGTTCCTACGAGCAGTACTTC. This translates into CASSLDRGSYEQYF.

This rearrangement joins TRBV7-9 to TRBJ2-7, with a possible D match to TRBD2 (6 bases). V lost 8 bases, J lost 0 bases, and 23 bases lay in between. The CDR3 consists of 17 residues. CDR1 is SEHNR and CDR2 is FQNEAQ in the germline V gene (reference sequence). Here the CDR3 DNA reads TGTGCCAGCCTATCGGTGGGCAGCGGGTCCCGCTCCTACGAGCAGTACTTC. As protein: CASLSVGSGSRSYEQYF.

This clone was detected a few times. The CDR3 region has the DNA TGCAGTGCACTGTCCCCGGAAGCTTTCTTT. Translation gives CSALSPEAFF. The V gene is TRBV20-1, the J gene TRBJ1-1; D not resolved. V was shortened by 6 bases and J by 8 bases, with 10 bases between the two germline ends. CDR3 length equals 10 residues. Germline loops: CDR1 DFQATT, CDR2 SNEGSKA (reference sequence).

CDR3 nucleotide sequence: TGTGCCAGCAGCAGCCCCTTTAGGGTTGTGGGCACTGAAGCTTTCTTT. Translated: CASSSPFRVVGTEAFF. The rearrangement uses TRBV5-6 and TRBJ1-1; the D is unclear. The CDR3 contains 16 residues. Trimming took off 4 bases at V and 4 bases at J, with 20 bases between the two ends. CDR1 SGHDT and CDR2 YYEEEE come from the germline V gene.

The chain employs TRBV11-3 and TRBJ2-1; D gene unclear. Germline V gives CDR1 SGHNT, CDR2 YENEEA. The CDR3 totals 14 residues. Trimming took off 6 bases at V and 0 bases at J, with 9 bases between the two ends. CDR3 sequence (DNA): TGTGCCAGCAGTCCTAGGAGCTCCTACAATGAGCAGTTCTTC. This sequence encodes CASSPRSSYNEQFF. Combining the CDR3 with reference TRBV11-3 and TRBJ2-1 gives the whole variable domain EAGVVQSPRYKIIEKKQPVAFWCNPISGHNTLYWYLQNLGQGPELLIRYENEEAVDDSQLPKDRFSAERLKGVDSTLKIQPAELGDSAVYLCASSPRSSYNEQFFGPGTRLTVL.

Only one count was recorded for this clone. The CDR3, as DNA: TGTGCCAGCAACGCCCCAGATATGGGGCTAGAGACCCAGTACTTC. Translation gives CASNAPDMGLETQYF. V usage is TRBV28 and J usage is TRBJ2-5, with a tentative D call TRBD1 (5 bases). Trimming pared 7 bases from V and 4 bases from J, leaving 19 bases between. This CDR3 spans 15 amino acids. Per germline, CDR1 MDHEN and CDR2 SYDVKM.

The chain links TRBV2 to TRBJ1-2; 7 positions agree with TRBD1. The length of the CDR3 is 15 residues. J gave up 7 bases and V 7 bases, and 15 bases lay outside the gene matches. Germline CDR1 reads SNHLY; CDR2 reads FYNNEI. CDR3 nucleotide sequence: TGTGCCAGCAATGTAGCGACAGGGCAAGGCTCTGGCTACACCTTC. This encodes CASNVATGQGSGYTF. Looking up the rest from reference TRBV2 and TRBJ1-2 gives the full variable domain: EPEVTQTPSHQVTQMGQEVILRCVPISNHLYFYWYRQILGQKVEFLVSFYNNEISEKSEIFDDQFSVERPDGSNFTLKIRSTKLEDSAMYFCASNVATGQGSGYTFGSGTRLTVV.

The chain carries TRBV19 and TRBJ2-7; possibly TRBD1 for D (6 bases). The CDR3 totals 16 residues. Germline V gene data show CDR1 as LNHDA and CDR2 as SQIVND (reference sequence). V was clipped by 5 bases and J by 1 base, with 18 bases between them. CDR3 sequence reads: CASSSSSRGASYEQYF. Written as DNA, the CDR3 is TGTGCCAGTAGTTCTTCGTCCAGGGGAGCTTCCTACGAGCAGTACTTC.

The V gene is TRBV12-5, the J gene TRBJ2-3; D unclear. Germline V lookup: CDR1 LGHNT, CDR2 FRNRAP. Trimming removed 3 bases from V and 5 bases from J, with 6 bases in between. This CDR3 comprises 12 residues. The CDR3 bases are TGTGCTAGTGGTTTAAATCGAGATACGCAGTATTTT. It yields the protein CASGLNRDTQYF.

This clone was seen more than once but under ten times. The rearrangement links TRBV19 to TRBJ1-6; D is unclear. The CDR3 runs to 12 residues. Germline CDR1 and CDR2: LNHDA and SQIVND (reference sequence). The V gene lost 5 bases and the J gene lost 10 bases, with 9 bases spanning the gap. The CDR3 DNA reads as TGTGCCAGTAGTCAGGACGCGTCACCCCTCCACTTT. Protein sequence: CASSQDASPLHF.

This chain links TRBV12-5 with TRBJ1-1; D is undetermined. Germline V gives CDR1 LGHNT, CDR2 FRNRAP. V gave up 10 bases and J gave up 2 bases, with 17 bases separating them. The CDR3 is made up of 14 amino acids. CDR3 DNA: TGTGCTAATTCGGAGTGGGAGAGAAACACTGAAGCTTTCTTT. As protein: CANSEWERNTEAFF.

This sequence joins TRBV7-6 and TRBJ2-4; 9 bases fit TRBD1. The germline V gene encodes CDR1 SGHVS and CDR2 FNYEAQ. V lost 5 bases and J lost 9; bases outside the gene matches: 14. The CDR3 has 16 amino acids. The chain's CDR3 is CASSPRDRVVVGIQYF. The CDR3 nucleotides read TGTGCCAGCAGCCCCCGGGACAGGGTCGTTGTGGGCATTCAGTACTTC.

The CDR3 region has the DNA TGTGCCAGCAGTGGTAGCGGGGGAGGCTCCTACAATGAGCAGTTCTTC. It translates to CASSGSGGGSYNEQFF. The chain carries TRBV6-1 and TRBJ2-1; 9 nucleotides align to TRBD2. This CDR3 is built from 16 residues. Germline loops: CDR1 MNHNS, CDR2 SASEGT. Losses at the gene ends were 4 bases for V and 0 bases for J; bases not matched to a gene: 4.

The rearrangement joins TRBV11-3 to TRBJ2-5; TRBD2 aligns across 8 bases. Per the germline V gene, CDR1 is SGHNT and CDR2 is YENEEA. V was clipped by 1 base and J by 4 bases; unmatched bases: 8. This CDR3 has 16 amino acids. The CDR3 DNA reads as TGTGCCAGCAGCTTAGGGAGACTAGCGATCGGAGAGACCCAGTACTTC. Encoded protein: CASSLGRLAIGETQYF.

The chain recombines TRBV7-2 with TRBJ1-2; D remains unclear. Trimming pared 1 base from V and 4 bases from J, leaving 10 bases between. The V gene's germline CDR1 is SGHTA and CDR2 FQGNSA. The CDR3 has 14 residues. CDR3 DNA sequence: TGTGCCAGCAGCTTAGTTGGGCAGTCCTATGGCTACACCTTC. Protein product: CASSLVGQSYGYTF.

This clone was detected once. The chain employs TRBV27 and TRBJ1-2, with 7 bases matching TRBD1. CDR1 is MNHEY and CDR2 is SMNVEV in the germline V gene (reference sequence). The trim removed 6 bases at V and 7 bases at J, leaving 8 bases unmatched. The CDR3 extends over 13 amino acids. DNA of the CDR3: TGTGCCAGCAGCCGCAGGGGGACAGTTGGCTACACCTTC. Translating it yields CASSRRGTVGYTF.